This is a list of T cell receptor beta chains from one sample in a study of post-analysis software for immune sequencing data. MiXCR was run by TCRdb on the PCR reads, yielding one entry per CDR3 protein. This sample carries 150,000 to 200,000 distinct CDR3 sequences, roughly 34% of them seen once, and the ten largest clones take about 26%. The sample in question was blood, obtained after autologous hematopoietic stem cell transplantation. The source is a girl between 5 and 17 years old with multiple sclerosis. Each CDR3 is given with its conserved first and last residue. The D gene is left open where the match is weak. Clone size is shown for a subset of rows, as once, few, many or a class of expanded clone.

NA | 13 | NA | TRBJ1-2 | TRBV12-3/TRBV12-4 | TGTGCCAGCAGTTTAGATGGGTTACGGGGCTACACCTTC | CASSLDGLRGYTF
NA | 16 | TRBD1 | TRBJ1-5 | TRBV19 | TGTGCCAGTAGTATGTTTGGGACAGGGGCCAATCAGCCCCAGCATTTT | CASSMFGTGANQPQHF
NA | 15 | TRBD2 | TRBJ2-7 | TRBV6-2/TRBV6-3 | TGTGCCAGCAGCACTACCGGGACTACCGCCTACGAGCAGTACTTC | CASSTTGTTAYEQYF
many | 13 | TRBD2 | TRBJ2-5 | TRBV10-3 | TGTGCCATCGCGGGAGAGTACCAAGAGACCCAGTACTTC | CAIAGEYQETQYF
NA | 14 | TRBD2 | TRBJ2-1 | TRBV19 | TGTGCCAGTAGGGGGGGAAGCGGGATCAATGAGCAGTTCTTC | CASRGGSGINEQFF
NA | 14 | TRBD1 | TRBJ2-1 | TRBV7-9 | TGTGCCAGCAGCGCAAAGACAGGGTACAATGAGCAGTTCTTC | CASSAKTGYNEQFF
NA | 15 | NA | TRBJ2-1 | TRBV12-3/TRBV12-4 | TGTGCCAGCACCCTGGGTCTAGCGATGGGAAATGAGCAGTTCTTC | CASTLGLAMGNEQFF
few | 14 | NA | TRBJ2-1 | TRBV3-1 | TGTGCCAGCAACACCGGGAGCTCCTACAATGAGCAGTTCTTC | CASNTGSSYNEQFF
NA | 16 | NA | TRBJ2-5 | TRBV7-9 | TGTGCCAGCAGCTTAGGTTTACAGTCCTACCAAGAGACCCAGTACTTC | CASSLGLQSYQETQYF
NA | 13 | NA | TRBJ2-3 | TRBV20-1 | TGCAGTGCTAGACTGGCGGGACCAGATACGCAGTATTTT | CSARLAGPDTQYF
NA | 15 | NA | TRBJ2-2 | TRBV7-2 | TGTGCCAGCAGCCTGATGGACAGTTTACCCGGGGAGCTGTTTTTT | CASSLMDSLPGELFF
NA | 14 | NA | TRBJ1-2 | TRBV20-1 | TGCAGTGCTAGTCGCCCGGACACTAACTATGGCTACACCTTC | CSASRPDTNYGYTF
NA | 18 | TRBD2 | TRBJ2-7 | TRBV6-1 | TGTGCCAGCAGTGATGGGACTAGCGGGAGAGCATTATACAATGAGCAGTACTTC | CASSDGTSGRALYNEQYF
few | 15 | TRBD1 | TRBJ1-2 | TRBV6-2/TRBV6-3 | TGTGCTAGCAGCCCCTCGGGGACAGCAGGCTATGGCTACACCTTC | CASSPSGTAGYGYTF
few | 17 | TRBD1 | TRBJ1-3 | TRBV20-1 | TGCAGTGCTGCACAGGGGGCCCTAACCAGCTCTGGAAACACCATATATTTT | CSAAQGALTSSGNTIYF